These 29 T cell receptor beta chains came from one sample sequenced in a study of technical replicates of blood from four donors. Data came from immunoSEQ multiplex PCR; TCRdb stores just in-frame clones and leaves some out. In the table there are fewer than 100,000 clones, about 95% of which are singletons. The specimen sequenced was T cells isolated from PBMCs. The receptor source for this set is a human donor in good health.

The count of this clone is one. V and J are TRBV7-9 and TRBJ2-1, with 7 bases fitting TRBD2. Losses at the gene ends were 7 bases for V and 1 base for J; bases not matched to a gene: 4. The CDR3 runs to 14 residues. Germline V gives CDR1 SEHNR, CDR2 FQNEAQ (reference sequence). Here the CDR3 DNA reads TGTGCCAGCAACGCGGGAGTGTCCTACAATGAGCAGTTCTTC. It is translated as CASNAGVSYNEQFF.

The table lists this clone with a count of one. This chain joins TRBV7-9 and TRBJ2-5; 11 bases are shared with TRBD1. Trimming took 5 bases from V and 5 from J; bases not matched to a gene: 7. The CDR3 runs 15 residues. Germline V lookup: CDR1 SEHNR, CDR2 FQNEAQ (reference sequence). CDR3 residues: CASSQDRGRAETQYF. The CDR3 DNA reads TGTGCCAGCAGCCAGGACAGGGGGCGGGCGGAGACCCAGTACTTC.

The chain links TRBV5-8 to TRBJ1-1; the D gene is possibly TRBD1 (6 bases). V dropped 5 bases and J dropped 1 base, with 12 bases sitting between them. The V gene's germline CDR1 is SGHTS and CDR2 YDEGEE. The CDR3 has 14 amino acids. CDR3 nucleotides: TGTGCCAGCAGTTTAATGGGGGCGAACACTGAAGCTTTCTTT. Its protein product is CASSLMGANTEAFF.

The chain combines TRBV5-1 with TRBJ2-5; 7 nucleotides line up with TRBD2. Germline-derived CDR1 and CDR2 are SGHRS and YFSETQ. The V gene end was trimmed by 2 bases and the J gene end by 11 bases; junction bases not matched to a gene: 21. The CDR3 has 17 amino acids. The CDR3 bases are TGCGCCAGCAGCTTTTTCCTAGGACTAGAAGAAACGGGTGAGCAGTACTTC. Translating it yields CASSFFLGLEETGEQYF.

The rearrangement links TRBV6-5 to TRBJ1-1; tentative D call: TRBD1 (6 bases). The ends were cut back, 10 bases at V and 2 bases at J, with 14 bases in the middle. The CDR3 runs to 13 residues. Germline V gene sequence: CDR1 MNHEY, CDR2 SVGAGI. DNA of the CDR3: TGTGCCACCAGCGGTGGGGGCAACACTGAAGCTTTCTTT. It is translated as CATSGGGNTEAFF.

The chain links TRBV10-2 to TRBJ1-3; the D is unclear. This CDR3 region has 13 residues. V dropped 4 bases and J dropped 2 bases, with 6 bases sitting between them. Germline V gene lookup returns CDR1 WSHSY and CDR2 SAAADI. The CDR3 loop is CASSAGTGNTIYF. CDR3 DNA: TGCGCCAGCAGTGCGGGGACTGGAAACACCATATATTTT.

The V and J genes are TRBV6-5 and TRBJ1-2; weak D call: TRBD1 (5 bases). Trimming left V 2 bases short and J 2 bases short, with 9 bases between. Germline assignment: CDR1 MNHEY and CDR2 SVGAGI. There are 14 residues in the CDR3. The CDR3 is CASSYLDSNYGYTF. DNA for the CDR3: TGTGCCAGCAGTTACCTCGACAGCAACTATGGCTACACCTTC.

The gene calls are TRBV29-1 and TRBJ2-1, with 9 positions matching TRBD1. Per germline, CDR1 SQVTM and CDR2 ANQGSEA. This CDR3 is built from 15 residues. Unmatched junction bases numbered 14, after V lost 7 bases and J lost 7 bases. CDR3: CSGNRGLRGRNEQFF. CDR3 DNA: TGCAGCGGGAACAGGGGGCTTAGGGGGCGAAATGAGCAGTTCTTC.

The V and J genes are TRBV28 and TRBJ2-3; 12 positions match TRBD2. CDR1 and CDR2 (germline): MDHEN, SYDVKM. The CDR3 covers 13 residues. CDR3 sequence (DNA): TGTTCTAGCGGGAGGGCCGGCACAGATACGCAGTATTTT. It translates to CSSGRAGTDTQYF.

This clone showed up just once. The chain employs TRBV28 and TRBJ1-5; no clear D gene. The germline CDR1 and CDR2 sequences are MDHEN and SYDVKM. CDR3 length equals 15 residues. V shed 6 bases and J shed 0 bases, with 12 bases lying between them. The CDR3 nucleotides read TGTGCCAGCAGCGATACCCCACTTAGCAATCAGCCCCAGCATTTT. This translates into CASSDTPLSNQPQHF.

V is TRBV7-8 and J is TRBJ2-1; D gene unclear. V lost 1 base, J lost 9 bases, and 10 bases lay in between. Germline assignment: CDR1 SGHVS and CDR2 FQNEAQ. The CDR3 totals 13 residues. The CDR3 loop is CASSLVAGVEQFF. The CDR3 bases are TGTGCCAGCAGCTTAGTTGCAGGCGTTGAGCAGTTCTTC.

V is TRBV10-3 and J is TRBJ1-1; the match to TRBD1 covers 8 bases. Germline V gene sequence: CDR1 ENHRY, CDR2 SYGVKD. Trimming took 11 bases from V and 5 from J; bases not matched to a gene: 7. This CDR3 contains 12 residues. CDR3 sequence reads: CAARTGSTEAFF. The CDR3 nucleotides are TGTGCCGCTAGGACAGGGAGTACTGAAGCTTTCTTT.

This clone was picked up one time. The CDR3 nucleotides read TGTGCCAGCAGCTTAGCGCCCGGGACAACCAATCAGCCCCAGCATTTT. It translates to CASSLAPGTTNQPQHF. The chain links TRBV7-2 to TRBJ1-5, with D maybe TRBD1 (6 bases). Trimming cost V 0 bases and J 3 bases, with 12 bases left between them. CDR3 length equals 16 residues. Germline V gives CDR1 SGHTA, CDR2 FQGNSA.

V and J are TRBV9 and TRBJ2-1; TRBD2 is a possible D gene (6 bases). Germline CDR1 is SGDLS and CDR2 is YYNGEE. Trimming pared 3 bases from V and 8 bases from J, leaving 9 bases between. The CDR3 is made up of 12 amino acids. CDR3 in amino acids: CASSGGEDEQFF. The CDR3 DNA reads as TGTGCCAGCAGCGGGGGGGAGGATGAGCAGTTCTTC.

This clone is a singleton in its sample. The rearrangement links TRBV7-2 to TRBJ2-3, with D possibly matching TRBD2 (7 bases). The CDR3 runs to 12 residues. The V gene's germline CDR1 is SGHTA and CDR2 FQGNSA. Trimming left V 6 bases short and J 9 bases short, with 13 bases between. CDR3 residues: CASSRGGQTQYF. The DNA of the CDR3 is TGTGCCAGCAGTCGCGGGGGACAAACGCAGTATTTT.

The chain recombines TRBV19 with TRBJ2-3, with 7 bases lining up with TRBD1. V trimming: 5 bases; J trimming: 3 bases; junction bases outside the gene matches: 11. There are 16 residues in the CDR3. The germline gives CDR1 LNHDA, CDR2 SQIVND (reference sequence). CDR3 sequence (DNA): TGTGCCAGTAGTCCCAGACAGGGCGAGGGGACAGATACGCAGTATTTT. It translates to CASSPRQGEGTDTQYF.

The rearrangement joins TRBV13 to TRBJ2-7; D might be TRBD2 (6 bases). V lost 5 bases to trimming and J lost 0 bases, with 11 bases between them. The germline V gene has CDR1 PRHDT and CDR2 FYEKMQ (reference sequence). The CDR3 totals 14 residues. The CDR3 DNA is TGTGCCAGCAGCGTTAGCGGTAGCTCCTACGAGCAGTACTTC. Protein product: CASSVSGSSYEQYF.

V gene TRBV2 combines with J gene TRBJ1-2; the D is unclear. Germline CDR1 reads SNHLY; CDR2 reads FYNNEI. The V end was cut by 10 bases, the J end by 8 bases, with 14 bases between. There are 11 residues in the CDR3. CDR3 DNA: TGTGCCACCTGGGAGGGCGGCGGCTACACCTTC. Translation: CATWEGGGYTF.

This chain links TRBV9 with TRBJ1-2; D possibly corresponds to TRBD1 (6 bases). CDR3 length: 16 residues. The germline V gene encodes CDR1 SGDLS and CDR2 YYNGEE. V was pared by 0 bases and J by 6 bases, with 18 bases between. The CDR3 DNA sequence: TGTGCCAGCAGCGTAGACCCAGGACAGACCCTTGATGGCTACACCTTC. This translates into CASSVDPGQTLDGYTF.

The CDR3 DNA reads TGTGCCAGCAGTTTACTAGCGGGAGGGGTTGAGCAGTTCTTC. Translated: CASSLLAGGVEQFF. The chain combines TRBV27 with TRBJ2-1, with TRBD2 matching over 12 bases. The CDR3 runs to 14 residues. Trimming at V came to 2 bases and at J to 9 bases, leaving 2 bases not matched to a gene. In germline, CDR1 is MNHEY, CDR2 SMNVEV (reference sequence).

This clone was observed a single time. The chain uses TRBV14 and TRBJ1-5, with a tentative D call TRBD1 (5 bases). With 10 bases removed from V and 3 bases from J, the gap between germline ends came to 19 bases. In germline, CDR1 is SGHDN, CDR2 FVKESK. This CDR3 comprises 15 residues. The CDR3 nucleotides are TGTGCCATCACAGGAGGGGAATGGGCCAATCAGCCCCAGCATTTT. Residues: CAITGGEWANQPQHF. Full variable domain (remainder filled in from reference TRBV14 and TRBJ1-5): EAGVTQFPSHSVIEKGQTVTLRCDPISGHDNLYWYRRVMGKEIKFLLHFVKESKQDESGMPNNRFLAERTGGTYSTLKVQPAELEDSGVYFCAITGGEWANQPQHFGDGTRLSIL.

CDR3: CASSWRPSEGSSYNEQFF. CDR3 DNA sequence: TGCGCCAGCAGCTGGAGACCCTCAGAAGGGAGCTCCTACAATGAGCAGTTCTTC. The gene calls are TRBV5-1 and TRBJ2-1; TRBD2 might be the D (5 bases). Trimming cost V 3 bases and J 0 bases, with 19 bases left between them. In germline, CDR1 is SGHRS, CDR2 YFSETQ. CDR3 length: 18 residues.

The chain carries TRBV5-8 and TRBJ1-1, with D unclear. V was clipped by 4 bases and J by 5 bases, with 12 bases between them. This CDR3 spans 13 amino acids. Per the germline V gene, CDR1 is SGHTS and CDR2 is YDEGEE. CDR3 in amino acids: CASSTGSLTEAFF. DNA for the CDR3: TGTGCCAGCAGCACGGGAAGCCTAACTGAAGCTTTCTTT.

The V call is TRBV6-4, the J call TRBJ2-5; 9 bases map to TRBD1. This CDR3 has 15 amino acids. The germline V gene has CDR1 MRHNA and CDR2 SNTAGT. V was clipped by 3 bases and J by 2 bases; unmatched bases: 4. The DNA of the CDR3 is TGTGCCAGCAGTGATAGGACAGGGGATCAAGAGACCCAGTACTTC. It translates to CASSDRTGDQETQYF.

The V and J genes are TRBV6-1 and TRBJ2-7; D is uncertain. Germline V gene lookup returns CDR1 MNHNS and CDR2 SASEGT. The ends were cut back, 2 bases at V and 2 bases at J, with 10 bases in the middle. The CDR3 covers 14 residues. The DNA for the CDR3 is TGTGCCAGCAGTGAATATGCCTATACCTACGAGCAGTACTTC. Encoded protein: CASSEYAYTYEQYF.

V is TRBV4-3 and J is TRBJ1-4; maybe TRBD1 (6 bases). Germline CDR1 is LGHNA and CDR2 is YSLEER. The CDR3 is 14 amino acids. The V gene lost 5 bases and the J gene lost 4 bases, with 11 bases spanning the gap. CDR3 loop: CASSSGHGNEKLFF. CDR3 coding DNA: TGCGCCAGCAGCTCGGGACACGGTAATGAAAAACTGTTTTTT.

The chain couples TRBV5-4 to TRBJ1-2; TRBD1 matches 7 bases. From germline, CDR1 is SGHNT and CDR2 YYREEE (reference sequence). This CDR3 has 14 residues. V dropped 4 bases and J dropped 4; count of bases not matched to a gene: 7. The CDR3 is CASSRTGAGYGYTF. For the CDR3, the DNA is TGTGCCAGCAGCAGAACAGGGGCCGGCTATGGCTACACCTTC.

J is TRBJ2-1 and V is TRBV7-9; the D is unclear. Germline CDR1 reads SEHNR; CDR2 reads FQNEAQ (reference sequence). Trimming took off 1 base at V and 3 bases at J, with 7 bases between the two ends. The CDR3 is 14 residues long. CDR3 bases: TGTGCCAGCAGCTTAGACAGCTTCTACAATGAGCAGTTCTTC. This encodes CASSLDSFYNEQFF.

This chain uses TRBV11-3 with TRBJ2-7; 7 bases line up with TRBD2. Germline loops: CDR1 SGHNT, CDR2 YENEEA. The CDR3 contains 13 residues. The trim removed 4 bases at V and 4 bases at J, leaving 4 bases unmatched. The CDR3 region is CASSSSGRYEQYF. DNA of the CDR3: TGTGCCAGCAGCTCTAGCGGAAGATACGAGCAGTACTTC.